This T cell receptor beta chain was sequenced during a study of T cells in Graves' hyperthyroidism and ophthalmopathy. General study points: Among thyroid clonotypes expanded above 0.001, most also appeared in blood. Ophthalmopathy could be told apart from stable hyperthyroidism with a 13 V-J model.

This clonotype came up many times. What it recognizes is unknown. Per germline, CDR1 MGHDK and CDR2 SYGVNS. The CDR3 is 15 residues long. V was shortened by 5 bases and J by 7 bases, with 20 bases between the two germline ends. Lactation, pregnancy, other autoimmune disease or uncontrolled infection excluded patients. Every diagnosis used clinical symptoms, serum thyroxine and TRAb, thyroid ultrasound and orbital computed tomography. What was amplified from RNA transcripts were TCR beta CDR3 regions. The TCR CDR3 first-round RT-PCR relied on the HTBI primer set. One entry per CDR3 protein, called by TCRdb with MiXCR from the multiplex PCR reads. The sample holds about 510,000 distinct CDR3 sequences, about 45% seen once.

V gene TRBV25-1 combines with J gene TRBJ1-1; a possible D gene is TRBD1 (6 bases). The sample taken for sequencing was peripheral blood or thyroid tissue (not recorded which). The source of this sequence is an adult woman with Graves' disease, either hyperthyroidism or ophthalmopathy (not recorded which). CDR3 amino acids: CASSSTIGGKGEAFF. In nucleotides, the CDR3 is TGTGCCAGCAGTTCCACCATAGGGGGAAAAGGTGAAGCTTTCTTT.